This T cell receptor (beta chain) is from a study of blood T cell repertoires in COVID-19. Study details: Whether acute or convalescent, the COVID-19 samples came from the United States, Italy and Spain.

In germline, CDR1 is SEHNR, CDR2 FQNEAQ (reference sequence). This CDR3 spans 14 amino acids. The V end lost 1 base, the J end lost 4 bases, and 7 bases lay between the germline ends. Using immunoSEQ multiplex PCR, the repertoire was profiled, and TCRdb retains in-frame clones only, with some absent. This sample has around 70,000 clones, with more than 80% found just once. Sequencing was done on a sample of peripheral blood. This TCR came from a woman aged 55-70 years with acute or convalescent COVID-19. The chain combines TRBV7-9 with TRBJ1-4; D unclear. The CDR3 nucleotides read TGTGCCAGCAGCTTAGAGAGGAGTAATGAAAAACTGTTTTTT. Residues: CASSLERSNEKLFF.